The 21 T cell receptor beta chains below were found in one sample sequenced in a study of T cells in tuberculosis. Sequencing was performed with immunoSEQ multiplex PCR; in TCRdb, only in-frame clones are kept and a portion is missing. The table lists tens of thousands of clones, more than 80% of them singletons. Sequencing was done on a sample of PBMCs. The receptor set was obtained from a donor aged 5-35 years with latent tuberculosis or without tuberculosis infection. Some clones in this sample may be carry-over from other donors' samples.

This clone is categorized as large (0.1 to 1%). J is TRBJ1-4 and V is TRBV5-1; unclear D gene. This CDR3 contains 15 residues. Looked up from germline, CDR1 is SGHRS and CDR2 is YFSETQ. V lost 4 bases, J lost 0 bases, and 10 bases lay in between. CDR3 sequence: CASSPRTTTNEKLFF. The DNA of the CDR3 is TGCGCCAGCAGCCCCAGGACTACAACTAATGAAAAACTGTTTTTT. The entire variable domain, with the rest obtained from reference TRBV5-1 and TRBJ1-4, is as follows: KAGVTQTPRYLIKTRGQQVTLSCSPISGHRSVSWYQQTPGQGLQFLFEYFSETQRNKGNFPGRFSGRQFSNSRSEMNVSTLELGDSALYLCASSPRTTTNEKLFFGSGTQLSVL.

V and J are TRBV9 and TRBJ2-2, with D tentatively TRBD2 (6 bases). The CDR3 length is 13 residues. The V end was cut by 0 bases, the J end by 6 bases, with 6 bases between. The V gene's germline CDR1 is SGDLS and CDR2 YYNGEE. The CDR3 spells CASSVASAGELFF. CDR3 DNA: TGTGCCAGCAGCGTAGCTAGCGCCGGGGAGCTGTTTTTT.

CDR3 sequence (DNA): TGTGCCAGCAAGACTAGCGGTTTTGACCCGAACACCGGGGAGCTGTTTTTT. Its protein product is CASKTSGFDPNTGELFF. The rearrangement uses TRBV9 and TRBJ2-2; 9 bases map to TRBD2. The J segment lost 0 bases and the V segment lost 6 bases, leaving 9 bases of the junction unmatched. Germline CDR1 and CDR2: SGDLS and YYNGEE. The length of the CDR3 is 17 residues.

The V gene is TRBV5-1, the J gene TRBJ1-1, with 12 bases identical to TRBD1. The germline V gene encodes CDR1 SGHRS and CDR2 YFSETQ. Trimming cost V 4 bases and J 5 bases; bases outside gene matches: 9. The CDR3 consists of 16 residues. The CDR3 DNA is TGCGCCAGCAGCCTTGGGACAGGGGGCAGAGGTACTGAAGCTTTCTTT. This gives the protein CASSLGTGGRGTEAFF.

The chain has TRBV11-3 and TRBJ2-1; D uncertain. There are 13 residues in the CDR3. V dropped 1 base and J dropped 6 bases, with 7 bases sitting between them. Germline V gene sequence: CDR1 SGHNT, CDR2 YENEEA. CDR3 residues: CASSLGLSNEQFF. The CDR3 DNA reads TGTGCCAGCAGCTTAGGACTTTCCAATGAGCAGTTCTTC.

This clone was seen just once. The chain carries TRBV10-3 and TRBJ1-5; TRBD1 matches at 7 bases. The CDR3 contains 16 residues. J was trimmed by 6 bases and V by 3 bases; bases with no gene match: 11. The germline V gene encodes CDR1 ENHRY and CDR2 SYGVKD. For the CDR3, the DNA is TGTGCCATCAGTGATGGGCAGGGGGGTTTTGGTCAGCCCCAGCATTTT. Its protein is CAISDGQGGFGQPQHF.

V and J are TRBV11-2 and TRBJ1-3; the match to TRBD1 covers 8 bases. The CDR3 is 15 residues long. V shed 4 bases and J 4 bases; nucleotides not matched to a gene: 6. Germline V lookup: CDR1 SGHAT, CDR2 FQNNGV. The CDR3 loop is CASSSRRGPGNTIYF. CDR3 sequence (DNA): TGTGCCAGCAGCTCCCGCAGGGGGCCAGGAAACACCATATATTTT.

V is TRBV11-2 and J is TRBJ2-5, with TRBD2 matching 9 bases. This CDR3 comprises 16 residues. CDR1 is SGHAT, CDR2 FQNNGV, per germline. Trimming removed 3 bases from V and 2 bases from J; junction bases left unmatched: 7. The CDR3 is CASSLRGAGGQETQYF. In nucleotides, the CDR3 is TGTGCCAGCAGCTTGAGAGGAGCGGGAGGACAAGAGACCCAGTACTTC.

DNA of the CDR3: TGTGCCAGCGGGGGCCCCGAGCAGTTCTTC. This translates into CASGGPEQFF. This chain links TRBV9 with TRBJ2-1, with D possibly matching TRBD1 (6 bases). Germline values: CDR1 SGDLS, CDR2 YYNGEE. V was cut by 7 bases and J by 10 bases, with 9 bases left in between. The CDR3 spans 10 residues.

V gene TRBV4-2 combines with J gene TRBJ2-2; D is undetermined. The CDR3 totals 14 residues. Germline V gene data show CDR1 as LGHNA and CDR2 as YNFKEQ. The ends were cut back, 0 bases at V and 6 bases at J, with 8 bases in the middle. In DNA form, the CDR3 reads TGTGCCAGCAGCCAAGAAGCAGGATCCGGGGAGCTGTTTTTT. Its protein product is CASSQEAGSGELFF.

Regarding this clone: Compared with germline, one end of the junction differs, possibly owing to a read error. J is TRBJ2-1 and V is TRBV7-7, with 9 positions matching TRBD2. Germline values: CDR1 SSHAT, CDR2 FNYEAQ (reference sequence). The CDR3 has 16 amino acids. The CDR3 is CASSASSSGTYNEQFF. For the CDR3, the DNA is TGTGCTAGCAGCGCCTCGTCTAGCGGGACCTACAATGAGCAGTTCTTC. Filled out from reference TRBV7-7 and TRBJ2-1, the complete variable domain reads GAGVSQSPRYKVTKRGQDVTLRCDPISSHATLYWYQQALGQGPEFLTYFNYEAQPDKSGLPSDRFSAERPEGSISTLTIQRTEQRDSAMYRCASSASSSGTYNEQFFGPGTRLTVL.

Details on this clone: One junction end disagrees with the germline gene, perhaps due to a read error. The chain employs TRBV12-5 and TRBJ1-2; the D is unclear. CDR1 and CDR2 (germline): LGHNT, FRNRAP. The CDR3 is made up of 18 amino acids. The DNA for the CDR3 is TGTGCTAGTGGGTTGGAACAACGGTTGGGCTTTTCTAACTATGGCTACACCTTC. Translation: CASGLEQRLGFSNYGYTF.

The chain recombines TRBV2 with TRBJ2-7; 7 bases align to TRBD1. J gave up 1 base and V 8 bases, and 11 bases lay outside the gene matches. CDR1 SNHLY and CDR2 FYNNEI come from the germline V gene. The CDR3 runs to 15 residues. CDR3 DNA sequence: TGTGCCAGCTACCGACAGGGTACGAAATCCTACGAGCAGTACTTC. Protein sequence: CASYRQGTKSYEQYF.

The chain's CDR3 is CASRNRAQGPQHF. The CDR3 region has the DNA TGTGCCAGCAGGAACAGGGCCCAGGGGCCCCAGCATTTT. The chain joins TRBV6-5 to TRBJ1-5; TRBD1 might be the D (6 bases). This CDR3 has 13 amino acids. V dropped 6 bases and J dropped 9 bases, with 15 bases sitting between them. The germline CDR1 and CDR2 sequences are MNHEY and SVGAGI.

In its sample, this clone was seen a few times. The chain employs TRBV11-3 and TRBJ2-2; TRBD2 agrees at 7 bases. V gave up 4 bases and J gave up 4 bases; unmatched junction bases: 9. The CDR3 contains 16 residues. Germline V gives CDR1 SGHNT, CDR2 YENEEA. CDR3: CASSSLGTKTTGELFF. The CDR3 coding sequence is TGTGCCAGCAGCTCCCTAGGGACTAAAACCACCGGGGAGCTGTTTTTT. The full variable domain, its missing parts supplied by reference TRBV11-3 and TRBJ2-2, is EAGVVQSPRYKIIEKKQPVAFWCNPISGHNTLYWYLQNLGQGPELLIRYENEEAVDDSQLPKDRFSAERLKGVDSTLKIQPAELGDSAVYLCASSSLGTKTTGELFFGEGSRLTVL.

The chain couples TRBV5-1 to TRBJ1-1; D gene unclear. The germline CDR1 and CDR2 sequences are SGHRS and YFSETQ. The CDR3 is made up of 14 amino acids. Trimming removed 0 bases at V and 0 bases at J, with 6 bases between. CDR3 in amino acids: CASSLDRMNTEAFF. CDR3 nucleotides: TGCGCCAGCAGCTTGGACAGAATGAACACTGAAGCTTTCTTT.

The CDR3 DNA follows: TGCGCCAGCAGCCCCACTAGCGGCCTACAGTACTTC. Its translation is CASSPTSGLQYF. The J gene is TRBJ2-5, the V gene TRBV4-3; 8 positions agree with TRBD2. The CDR3 has 12 residues. V lost 4 bases and J lost 11; bases outside the gene matches: 6. Per the germline V gene, CDR1 is LGHNA and CDR2 is YSLEER.

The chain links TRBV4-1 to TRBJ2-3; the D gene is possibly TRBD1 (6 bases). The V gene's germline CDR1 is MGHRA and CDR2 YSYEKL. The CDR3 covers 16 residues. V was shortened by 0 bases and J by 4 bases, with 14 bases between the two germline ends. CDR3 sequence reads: CASSQDRGPTADTQYF. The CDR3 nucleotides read TGCGCCAGCAGCCAAGACAGGGGTCCGACGGCAGATACGCAGTATTTT.

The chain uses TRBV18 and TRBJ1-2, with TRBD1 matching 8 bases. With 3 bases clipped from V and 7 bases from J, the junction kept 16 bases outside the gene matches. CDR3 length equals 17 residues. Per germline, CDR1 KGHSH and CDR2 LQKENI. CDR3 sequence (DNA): TGTGCCAGCTCACCTATCTCCGGCCAGGGGGCGCTGGGTGGCTACACCTTC. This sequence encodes CASSPISGQGALGGYTF.

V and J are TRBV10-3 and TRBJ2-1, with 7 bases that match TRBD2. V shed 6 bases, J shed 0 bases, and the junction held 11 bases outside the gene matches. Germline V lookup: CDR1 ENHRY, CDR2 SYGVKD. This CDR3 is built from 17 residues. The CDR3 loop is CAIRDSVAGRSYNEQFF. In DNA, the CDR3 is TGTGCCATCAGAGATTCCGTAGCGGGTCGCTCCTACAATGAGCAGTTCTTC.

The CDR3 sequence: CASSYTNTGLGGGYTF. DNA for the CDR3: TGTGCCAGCAGTTACACGAATACAGGGTTGGGCGGAGGCTACACCTTC. V gene TRBV6-5 combines with J gene TRBJ1-2; a possible D gene is TRBD1 (6 bases). The CDR3 contains 16 residues. CDR1 and CDR2 from the germline V gene are MNHEY and SVGAGI. Trimming removed 2 bases from V and 8 bases from J, with 21 bases in between.